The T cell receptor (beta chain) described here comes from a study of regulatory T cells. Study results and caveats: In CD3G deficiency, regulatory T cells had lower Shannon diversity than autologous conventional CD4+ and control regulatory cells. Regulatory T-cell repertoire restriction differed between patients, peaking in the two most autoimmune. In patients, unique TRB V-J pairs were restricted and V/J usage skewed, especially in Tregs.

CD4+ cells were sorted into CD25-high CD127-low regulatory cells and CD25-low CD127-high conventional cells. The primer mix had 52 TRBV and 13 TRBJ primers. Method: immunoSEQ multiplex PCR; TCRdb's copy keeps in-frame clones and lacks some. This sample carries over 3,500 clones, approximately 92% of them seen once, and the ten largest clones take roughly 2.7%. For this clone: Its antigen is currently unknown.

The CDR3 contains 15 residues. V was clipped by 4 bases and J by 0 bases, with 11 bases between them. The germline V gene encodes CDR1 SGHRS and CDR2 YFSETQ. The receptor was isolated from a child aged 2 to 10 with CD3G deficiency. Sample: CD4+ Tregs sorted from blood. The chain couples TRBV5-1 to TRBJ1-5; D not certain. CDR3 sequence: CASSLDGYSNQPQHF. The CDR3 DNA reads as TGCGCCAGCAGCCTGGACGGATATAGCAATCAGCCCCAGCATTTT.